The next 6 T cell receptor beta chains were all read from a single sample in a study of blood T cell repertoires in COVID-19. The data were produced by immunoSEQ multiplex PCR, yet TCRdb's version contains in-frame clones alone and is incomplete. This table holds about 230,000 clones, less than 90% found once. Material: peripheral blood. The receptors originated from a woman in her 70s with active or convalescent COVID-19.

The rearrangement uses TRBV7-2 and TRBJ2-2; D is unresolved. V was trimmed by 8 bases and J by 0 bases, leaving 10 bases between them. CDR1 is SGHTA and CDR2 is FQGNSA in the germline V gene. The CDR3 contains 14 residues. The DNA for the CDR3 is TGTGCCAGCCAGACATCCGCGAACACCGGGGAGCTGTTTTTT. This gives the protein CASQTSANTGELFF.

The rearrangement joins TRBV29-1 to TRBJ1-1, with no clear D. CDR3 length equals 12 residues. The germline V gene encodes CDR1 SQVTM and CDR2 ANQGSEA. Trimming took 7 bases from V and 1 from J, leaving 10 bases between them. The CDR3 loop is CSGREPNTEAFF. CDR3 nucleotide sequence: TGCAGCGGGAGGGAGCCGAACACTGAAGCTTTCTTT.

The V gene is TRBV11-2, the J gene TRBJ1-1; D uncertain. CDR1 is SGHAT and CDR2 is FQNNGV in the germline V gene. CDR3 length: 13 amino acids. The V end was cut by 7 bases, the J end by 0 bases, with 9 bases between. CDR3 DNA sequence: TGTGCCAGCACCGGGATGATGAACACTGAAGCTTTCTTT. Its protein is CASTGMMNTEAFF.

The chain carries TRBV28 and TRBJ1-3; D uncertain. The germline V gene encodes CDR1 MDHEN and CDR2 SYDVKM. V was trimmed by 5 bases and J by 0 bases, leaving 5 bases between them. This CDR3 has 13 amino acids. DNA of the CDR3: TGTGCCAGCAGTGTGGCCTCTGGAAACACCATATATTTT. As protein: CASSVASGNTIYF.

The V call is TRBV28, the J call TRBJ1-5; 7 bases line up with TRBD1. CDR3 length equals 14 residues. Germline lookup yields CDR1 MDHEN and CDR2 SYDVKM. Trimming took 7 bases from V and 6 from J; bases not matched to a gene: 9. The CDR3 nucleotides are TGTGCCAGCACGCAAACAGGGGCGGGTCAGCCCCAGCATTTT. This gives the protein CASTQTGAGQPQHF.

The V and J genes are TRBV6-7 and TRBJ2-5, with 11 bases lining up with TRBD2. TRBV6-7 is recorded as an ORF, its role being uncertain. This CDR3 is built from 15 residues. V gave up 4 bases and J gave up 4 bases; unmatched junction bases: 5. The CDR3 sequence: CASSFPGLAGETQYF. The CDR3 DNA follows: TGTGCCAGCAGTTTCCCTGGACTAGCGGGAGAGACCCAGTACTTC.